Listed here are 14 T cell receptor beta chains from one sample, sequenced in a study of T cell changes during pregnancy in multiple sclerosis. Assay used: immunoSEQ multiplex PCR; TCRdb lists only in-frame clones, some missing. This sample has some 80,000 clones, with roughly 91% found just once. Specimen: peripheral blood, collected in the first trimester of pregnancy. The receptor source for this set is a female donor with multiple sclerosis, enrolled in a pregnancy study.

This CDR3 is CASSLRQGRLGYTF. The CDR3 DNA sequence: TGTGCCAGCAGCTTAAGACAGGGTAGACTTGGCTACACCTTC. The genes are TRBV13 and TRBJ1-2, with 7 bases lining up with TRBD1. Germline CDR1 PRHDT, CDR2 FYEKMQ (reference sequence). Trimming at V came to 2 bases and at J to 7 bases, leaving 7 bases not matched to a gene. The CDR3 extends over 14 amino acids.

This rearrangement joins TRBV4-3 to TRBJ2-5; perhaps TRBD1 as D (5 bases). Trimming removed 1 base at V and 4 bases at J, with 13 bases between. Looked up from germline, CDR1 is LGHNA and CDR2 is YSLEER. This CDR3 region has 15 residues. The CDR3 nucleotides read TGCGCCAGCAGCCAAGGTGAAAGGGGTGGAGAGACCCAGTACTTC. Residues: CASSQGERGGETQYF.

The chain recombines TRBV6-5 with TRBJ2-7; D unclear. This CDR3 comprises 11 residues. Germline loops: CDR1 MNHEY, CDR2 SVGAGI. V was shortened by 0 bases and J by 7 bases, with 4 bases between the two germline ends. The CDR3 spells CASSYSSEQYF. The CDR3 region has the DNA TGTGCCAGCAGTTACTCCTCGGAGCAGTACTTC.

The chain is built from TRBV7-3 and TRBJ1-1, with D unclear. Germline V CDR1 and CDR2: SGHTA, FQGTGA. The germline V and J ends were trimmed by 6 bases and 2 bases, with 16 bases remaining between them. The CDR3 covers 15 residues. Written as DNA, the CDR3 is TGTGCCAGCAGTTACAAGCCCAGGCCAAACACTGAAGCTTTCTTT. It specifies CASSYKPRPNTEAFF. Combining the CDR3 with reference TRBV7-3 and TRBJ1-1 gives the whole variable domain GAGVSQTPSNKVTEKGKYVELRCDPISGHTALYWYRQSLGQGPEFLIYFQGTGAADDSGLPNDRFFAVRPEGSVSTLKIQRTERGDSAVYLCASSYKPRPNTEAFFGQGTRLTVV.

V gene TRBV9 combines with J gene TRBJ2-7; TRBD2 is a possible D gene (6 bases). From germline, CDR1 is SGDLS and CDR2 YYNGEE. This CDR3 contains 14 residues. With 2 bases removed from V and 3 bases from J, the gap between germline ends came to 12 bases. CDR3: CASSVSGSYYEQYF. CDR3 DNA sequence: TGTGCCAGCAGCGTGAGCGGGTCGTACTACGAGCAGTACTTC.

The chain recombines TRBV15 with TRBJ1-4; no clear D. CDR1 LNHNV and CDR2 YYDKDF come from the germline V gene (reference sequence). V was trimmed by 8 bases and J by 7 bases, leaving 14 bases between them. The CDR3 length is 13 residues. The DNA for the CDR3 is TGTGCCACCCGAGGGATACGGAGTGAAAAACTGTTTTTT. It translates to CATRGIRSEKLFF.

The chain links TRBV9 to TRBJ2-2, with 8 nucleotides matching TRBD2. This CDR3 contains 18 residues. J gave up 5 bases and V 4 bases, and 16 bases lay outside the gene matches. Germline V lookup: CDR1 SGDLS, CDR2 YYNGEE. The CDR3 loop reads CASSPPLSGGVRTGELFF. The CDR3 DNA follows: TGTGCCAGCAGCCCCCCCTTGAGCGGGGGAGTAAGGACCGGGGAGCTGTTTTTT.

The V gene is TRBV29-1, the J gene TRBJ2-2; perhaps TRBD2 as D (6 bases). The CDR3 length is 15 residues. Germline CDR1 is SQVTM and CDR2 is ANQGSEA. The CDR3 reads CTVAGGALNTGELFF. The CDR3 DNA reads TGCACCGTGGCCGGAGGGGCCTTGAACACCGGGGAGCTGTTTTTT.

CDR3 sequence reads: CASSPGQTDTQYF. The CDR3 bases are TGTGCCAGCTCACCGGGACAGACAGATACGCAGTATTTT. The chain combines TRBV18 with TRBJ2-3; 7 nucleotides match TRBD1. This CDR3 comprises 13 residues. Germline assignment: CDR1 KGHSH and CDR2 LQKENI. V trimming: 3 bases; J trimming: 3 bases; junction bases outside the gene matches: 0.

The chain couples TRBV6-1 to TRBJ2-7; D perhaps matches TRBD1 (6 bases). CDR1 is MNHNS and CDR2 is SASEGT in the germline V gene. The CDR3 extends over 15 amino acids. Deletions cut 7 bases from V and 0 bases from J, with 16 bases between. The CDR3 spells CASTGRTELSYEQYF. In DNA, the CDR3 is TGTGCCAGCACAGGCCGGACAGAGCTCTCCTACGAGCAGTACTTC.

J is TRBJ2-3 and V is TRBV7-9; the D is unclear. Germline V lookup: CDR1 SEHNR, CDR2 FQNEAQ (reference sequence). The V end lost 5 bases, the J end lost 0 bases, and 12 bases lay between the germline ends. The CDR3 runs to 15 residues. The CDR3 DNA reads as TGTGCCAGCAGCCCAGGTAGAACTAGCACAGATACGCAGTATTTT. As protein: CASSPGRTSTDTQYF.

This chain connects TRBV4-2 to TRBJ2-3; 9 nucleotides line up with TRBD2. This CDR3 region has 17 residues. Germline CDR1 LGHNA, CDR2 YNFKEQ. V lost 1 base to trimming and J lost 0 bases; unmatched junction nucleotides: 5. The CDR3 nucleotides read TGTGCCAGCAGCCAAGGGAGTACTAGCGGGAGCACAGATACGCAGTATTTT. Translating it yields CASSQGSTSGSTDTQYF.

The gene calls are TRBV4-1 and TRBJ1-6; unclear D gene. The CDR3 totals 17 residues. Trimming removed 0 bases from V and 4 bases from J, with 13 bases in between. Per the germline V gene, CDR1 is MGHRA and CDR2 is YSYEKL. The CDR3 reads CASSQDRTAGYNSPLHF. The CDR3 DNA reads TGCGCCAGCAGCCAAGACAGGACCGCGGGGTATAATTCACCCCTCCACTTT.

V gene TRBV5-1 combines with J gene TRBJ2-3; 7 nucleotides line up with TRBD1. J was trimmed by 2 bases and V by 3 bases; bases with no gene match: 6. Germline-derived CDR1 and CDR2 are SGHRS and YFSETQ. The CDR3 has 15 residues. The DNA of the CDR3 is TGCGCCAGCAGCTCTGCAGGGGGTCTCACAGATACGCAGTATTTT. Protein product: CASSSAGGLTDTQYF.